This TCR beta chain was identified in a study of blood T cells in healthy people across ages. Broader study findings: Across the age range, TCR beta diversity per million T cells fell in a roughly linear way.

Isolated PBMCs totaled at least 7 million in each sample. This clonotype has more than one count but fewer than ten. Antigen specificity is unknown. Primers used in a second PCR of about 6 to 11 cycles were a sample-barcoded 5' primer and a J-beta primer mix. Tags on each cDNA molecule came from a template-switch adaptor with 12 random nucleotides. A single record per CDR3 protein comes from TCRdb applying MiXCR to the 5' RACE reads. The sample includes 700,000 to 900,000 distinct CDR3 sequences, roughly 25% of them seen just once. The length of the CDR3 is 13 residues. Germline assignment: CDR1 SGHTA and CDR2 FQGNSA. V shed 4 bases, J shed 7 bases, and the junction held 5 bases outside the gene matches. The data also belong to a second study, concerning T cells of mothers and their children. That study reports: A few healthy Caucasian mothers, along with their six children, were the donors.

This chain joins TRBV7-2 and TRBJ1-2; 8 bases map to TRBD1. This receptor was identified in a boy aged 5-17 years in good health. Sequenced sample: blood. CDR3 DNA sequence: TGTGCCAGCAGCTCACGGACAGGGAGTGGCTACACCTTC. Encoded protein: CASSSRTGSGYTF.